The sequence of this T cell receptor beta chain was determined in a study of patients and donors after allogeneic stem cell transplantation. Via MiXCR, TCRdb re-called the RT-PCR reads, giving one row per CDR3 protein. The sample includes over 130,000 distinct CDR3 sequences, about 40% of them seen just once. V dropped 6 bases and J dropped 4 bases, with 20 bases sitting between them. The CDR3 is 16 amino acids. Sequenced input: blood, either unsorted or a sorted T cell fraction (not recorded which). The chain is built from TRBV12-3 or TRBV12-4 and TRBJ2-3; D possibly corresponds to TRBD1 (6 bases). The receptor was isolated from a human donor who was either an allogeneic HSCT recipient or a stem cell or donor lymphocyte infusion donor (not recorded which). It is not recorded whose cells these are; they may come from a transplant donor. This CDR3 reads CASRSGYRVGPDTQYF. DNA for the CDR3: TGTGCCAGCAGATCTGGGTACAGGGTGGGACCAGATACGCAGTATTTT.